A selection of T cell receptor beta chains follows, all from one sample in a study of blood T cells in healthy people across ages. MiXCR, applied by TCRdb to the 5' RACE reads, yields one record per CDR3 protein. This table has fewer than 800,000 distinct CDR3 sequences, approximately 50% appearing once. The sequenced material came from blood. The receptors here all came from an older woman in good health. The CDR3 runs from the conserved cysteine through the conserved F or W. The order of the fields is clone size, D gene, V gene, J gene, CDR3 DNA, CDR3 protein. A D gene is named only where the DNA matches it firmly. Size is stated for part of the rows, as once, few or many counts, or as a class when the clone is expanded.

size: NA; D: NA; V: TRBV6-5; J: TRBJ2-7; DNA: TGTGCCAGCACCAGGAATAGCGCCTACGAGCAGTACTTC; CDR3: CASTRNSAYEQYF
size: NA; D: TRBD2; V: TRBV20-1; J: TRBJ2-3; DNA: TGCAGTGCTAGAGATCCTGCGGGGGGCAAGAATACGCAGTATTTT; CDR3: CSARDPAGGKNTQYF
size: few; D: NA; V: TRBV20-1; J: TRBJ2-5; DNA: TGCAGTGCTAGAGAAAGGGGTGAGACCCAGTACTTC; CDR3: CSARERGETQYF
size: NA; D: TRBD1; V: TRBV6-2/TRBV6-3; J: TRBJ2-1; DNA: TGTGCCAGCACCTACAGGGGGGTAGAGACCCAGTTCTTC; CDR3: CASTYRGVETQFF
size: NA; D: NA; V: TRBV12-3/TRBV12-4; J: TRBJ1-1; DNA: TGTGCCAGCATCCTAACATTACTGACGACGAACACTGAAGCTTTCTTT; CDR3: CASILTLLTTNTEAFF
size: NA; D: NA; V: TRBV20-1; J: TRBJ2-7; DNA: TGCAGTGCTAGAGATCGAGGAACGGGACGGTACGAGCAGTACTTC; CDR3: CSARDRGTGRYEQYF
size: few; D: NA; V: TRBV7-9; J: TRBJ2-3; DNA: TGTGCCAGTACCACGGGGCTACTTCGGGATACGCAGTATTTT; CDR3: CASTTGLLRDTQYF
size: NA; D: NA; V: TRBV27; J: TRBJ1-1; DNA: TGTGCCAGCAGCCCCTTCTTCGCAGGGGACGACACCAACACTGAAGCTTTCTTT; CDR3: CASSPFFAGDDTNTEAFF
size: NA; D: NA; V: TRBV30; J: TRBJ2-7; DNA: TGTTACGACGCCCACGAGCAGTACTTC; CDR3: CYDAHEQYF
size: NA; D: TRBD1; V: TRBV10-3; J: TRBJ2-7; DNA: TGTGCCATTGGGGACAGGGGGCGCGGGGAGCAGTACTTC; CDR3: CAIGDRGRGEQYF
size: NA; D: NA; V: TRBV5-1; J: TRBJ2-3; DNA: TGCGCCAGCAGCATTGTTCGGCCGGGACTCACAGACACAGATACGCAGTATTTT; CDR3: CASSIVRPGLTDTDTQYF
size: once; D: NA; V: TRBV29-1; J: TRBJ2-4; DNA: TGCAGCGTTGAAGATCCCCCCGACGTTCAGTACTTC; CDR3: CSVEDPPDVQYF
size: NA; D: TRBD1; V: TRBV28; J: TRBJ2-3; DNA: TGTGCCAGCAGGCGACAGGGTTTGCCAGATACGCAGTATTTT; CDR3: CASRRQGLPDTQYF
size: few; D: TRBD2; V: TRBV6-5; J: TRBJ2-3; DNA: TGTGCCAGCAGTTACCCCAGCCGGGCTAGCGGGAGAATTGAACTAGGGACAGATACGCAGTATTTT; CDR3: CASSYPSRASGRIELGTDTQYF
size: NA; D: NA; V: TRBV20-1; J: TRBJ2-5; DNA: TGCAGTGGGGCTAGGCAAGAGACCCAGTACTTC; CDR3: CSGARQETQYF
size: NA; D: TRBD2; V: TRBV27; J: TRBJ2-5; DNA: TGTGCCAGCAGTCCGGGACTAGCGGGAGGGTGGGAGACCCAGTACTTC; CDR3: CASSPGLAGGWETQYF
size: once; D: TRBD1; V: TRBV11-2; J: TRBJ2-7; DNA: TGTGCCAGCAGTAAGGGGGCCCTATCCTACAGTGAGCAGTACTTC; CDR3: CASSKGALSYSEQYF
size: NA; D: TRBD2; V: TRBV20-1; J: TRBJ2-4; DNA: TGCAGTGCTAGGCGGGAGGTAGCCAAAAACATTCAGTACTTC; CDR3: CSARREVAKNIQYF
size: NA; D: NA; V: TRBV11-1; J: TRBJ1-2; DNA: TGTGCCAGCAGCTTAGGAATGACAGATTATGGCTACACCTTC; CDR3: CASSLGMTDYGYTF
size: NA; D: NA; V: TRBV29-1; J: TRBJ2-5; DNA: TGCGGCGTTGCTGACGAGACCCAGTACTTC; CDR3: CGVADETQYF
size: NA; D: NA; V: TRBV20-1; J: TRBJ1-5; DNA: TGCAATGCTAGACCACAGGGAGGCAATCAGCCCCAGCATTTT; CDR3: CNARPQGGNQPQHF
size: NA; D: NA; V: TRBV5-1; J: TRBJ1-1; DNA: TGCGCCAGCAGTTTTAACAGCAGGGGTGACACTGAAGCTTTCTTT; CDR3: CASSFNSRGDTEAFF
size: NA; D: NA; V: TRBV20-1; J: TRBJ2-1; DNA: TGCGGTGCTAGGGGGGACGCCCAAATAAGCTCCTACAATGAGCAGTTCTTC; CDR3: CGARGDAQISSYNEQFF
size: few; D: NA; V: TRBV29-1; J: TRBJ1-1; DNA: TGCAGCGTTGATTTGGGGGGGAACACTGAAGCTTTCTTT; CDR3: CSVDLGGNTEAFF
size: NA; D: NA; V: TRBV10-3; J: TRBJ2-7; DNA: TGTGCCGCCTCAACCGGGAAACTCCTACAGGAGCAGTACTTC; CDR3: CAASTGKLLQEQYF
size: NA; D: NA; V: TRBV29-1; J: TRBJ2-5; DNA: TGCAGCGTTGGGGGGACTCCGGGAGAGCAGTACTTC; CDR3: CSVGGTPGEQYF
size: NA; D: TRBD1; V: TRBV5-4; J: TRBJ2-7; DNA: TGTGCCAGCAGTTCAGGGGGTGGGTTGGGCGAGCAGTACTTC; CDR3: CASSSGGGLGEQYF
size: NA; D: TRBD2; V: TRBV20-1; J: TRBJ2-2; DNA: TGCAGTGTTAGAGCTAGAGCGGGAGTTTCCGGGGAGCTGTTTTTT; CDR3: CSVRARAGVSGELFF
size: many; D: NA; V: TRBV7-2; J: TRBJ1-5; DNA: TGTGCCAGCAGCATCGGCCGCCAGGGCAATCAGCCCCAGCATTTT; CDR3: CASSIGRQGNQPQHF
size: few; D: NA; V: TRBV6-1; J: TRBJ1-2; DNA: TGTGCCAGCAGTGCGGGGGGAAGCTATGGCTACACCTTC; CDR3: CASSAGGSYGYTF
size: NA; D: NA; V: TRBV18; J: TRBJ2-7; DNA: TGTGCCAGCTCACCACTGGAAGTTACCGAGCAGTACTTC; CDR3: CASSPLEVTEQYF
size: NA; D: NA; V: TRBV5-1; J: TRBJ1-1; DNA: TGTGCCAGCAGTTCGACTGGACTCAACACTGAAGCTTTCTTT; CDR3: CASSSTGLNTEAFF
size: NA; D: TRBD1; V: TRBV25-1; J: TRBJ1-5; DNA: TGTGCCAGCAGTGGCACTAACAGGGGGCTTAATCAGCCCCAGCATTTT; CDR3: CASSGTNRGLNQPQHF
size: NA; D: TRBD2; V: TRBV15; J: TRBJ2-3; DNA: TGTGCCACCAGCCGAACTAGCGGGACAGGCACAGATACGCAGTATTTT; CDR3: CATSRTSGTGTDTQYF
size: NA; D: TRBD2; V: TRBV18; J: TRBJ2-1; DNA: TGTGCCAGCTCACCACCGGGGACTAGCGGGACTACTGAGCAGTTCTTC; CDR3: CASSPPGTSGTTEQFF
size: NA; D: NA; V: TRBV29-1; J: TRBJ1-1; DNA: TGCGGCGATTTGGGGCAGGGGCGGAACACTGAAGCTTTCTTT; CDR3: CGDLGQGRNTEAFF
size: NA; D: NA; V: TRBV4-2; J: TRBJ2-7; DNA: TGTGCCAGCAGCCACCGACTCTTTTACGAGCAGTACTTC; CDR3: CASSHRLFYEQYF
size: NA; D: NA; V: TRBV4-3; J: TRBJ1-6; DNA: TGCGCCAGCAGCCGGATCTTGGGAGGCAATTCACCCCTCCACTTT; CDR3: CASSRILGGNSPLHF
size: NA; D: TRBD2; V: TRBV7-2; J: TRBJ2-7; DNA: TGTGCCAGCAACGTAGGGACTAGCGGGAACAGAAACGAGCAGTACTTC; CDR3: CASNVGTSGNRNEQYF
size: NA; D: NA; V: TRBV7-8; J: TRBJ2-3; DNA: TGTGCCAGCAGCCCGCGATCCATGGGGACCACAGATACGCAGTATTTT; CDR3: CASSPRSMGTTDTQYF
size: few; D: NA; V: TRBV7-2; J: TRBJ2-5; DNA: TGTGCCAGCAGCTCGCCGCATTTCCAAATGGAGCAGTACTTC; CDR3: CASSSPHFQMEQYF
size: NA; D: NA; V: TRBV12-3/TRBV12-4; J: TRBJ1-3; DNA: TGTGCCAGCAGTCCCCCCCGCTCCGGGATGAATTTTCTTAGTGGCTCTGGAAACACCATATATTTT; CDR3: CASSPPRSGMNFLSGSGNTIYF
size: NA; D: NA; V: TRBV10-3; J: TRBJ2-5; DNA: TGTGCCATCAGTGAGCAGATTCGAGAGACCCAGTACTTC; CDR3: CAISEQIRETQYF
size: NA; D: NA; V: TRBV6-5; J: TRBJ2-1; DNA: TGTGCCAGCAGACCAAACGTCCAAGAGACCCAGTTCTTC; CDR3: CASRPNVQETQFF
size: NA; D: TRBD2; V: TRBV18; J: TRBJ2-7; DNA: TGTGCCAGCTCACCAGTGCGGGAGAACTACGAGCAGTACTTC; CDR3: CASSPVRENYEQYF
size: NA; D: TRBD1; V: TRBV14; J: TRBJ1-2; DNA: TGTGCCAGCAGCCAAGACTACAGGGGTGGCTACACCTTC; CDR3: CASSQDYRGGYTF
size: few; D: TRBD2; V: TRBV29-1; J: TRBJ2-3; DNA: TGCAGCGTCGGGAGGTTCGGACTGGATACGCAGTATTTT; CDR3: CSVGRFGLDTQYF
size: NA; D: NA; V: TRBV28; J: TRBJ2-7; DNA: TGTGCCAGCGCGCGGACGAACTCCTACGAGCAGTACTTC; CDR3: CASARTNSYEQYF